These 21 T cell receptor beta chains originate from one sample sequenced in a study of response to subunit inactivated influenza vaccine. TCRdb re-analysed the RT-PCR reads in MiXCR, keeping a single row per CDR3 protein. Of fewer than 700,000 distinct CDR3 sequences in the sample, 13% were seen once. Specimen: PBMCs from blood, collected about 40 days after vaccination. The source of these receptors is a middle-aged man who received an inactivated influenza vaccine.

This clonotype was recorded at least ten times. V is TRBV4-1 and J is TRBJ2-5; the match to TRBD2 covers 7 bases. This CDR3 comprises 21 residues. Trimming took 1 base from V and 3 from J; bases not matched to a gene: 23. Germline CDR1 reads MGHRA; CDR2 reads YSYEKL. For the CDR3, the DNA is TGCGCCAGCAGCCAAGTCCTTCACCCCTCCCTCACTCAGGGAGGGAAAGAGACCCAGTACTTC. This encodes CASSQVLHPSLTQGGKETQYF.

V gene TRBV24-1 combines with J gene TRBJ2-1; 11 bases agree with TRBD2. The CDR3 is 16 residues long. Germline V lookup: CDR1 KGHDR, CDR2 SFDVKD. J was trimmed by 5 bases and V by 0 bases; bases with no gene match: 2. The CDR3 sequence is CATSDLGSGRDNEQFF. The CDR3 bases are TGTGCCACCAGTGATTTGGGTAGCGGGAGGGACAATGAGCAGTTCTTC.

The chain couples TRBV7-2 to TRBJ2-3; 8 nucleotides align to TRBD2. The germline gives CDR1 SGHTA, CDR2 FQGNSA. The CDR3 length is 17 residues. V lost 2 bases, J lost 7 bases, and 14 bases stayed unmatched. The CDR3 protein is CASSLQGRGLVSNTQYF. DNA of the CDR3: TGTGCCAGCAGCTTACAAGGGAGGGGACTAGTGAGTAATACGCAGTATTTT.

This clonotype has more than one count but fewer than ten. The chain has TRBV6-2 or TRBV6-3 and TRBJ2-1, with D possibly being TRBD2 (5 bases). The CDR3 is 13 residues long. The germline V gene encodes CDR1 MNHEY and CDR2 SVGEGT. V dropped 3 bases and J dropped 15 bases, with 18 bases sitting between them. The DNA of the CDR3 is TGTGCCAGCAGTTATGTGGCTAGCCCCCTCGGGTTCTTC. Its protein product is CASSYVASPLGFF.

Only a few counts were recorded for this clonotype. V is TRBV27 and J is TRBJ2-7; the D gene is possibly TRBD2 (7 bases). Per germline, CDR1 MNHEY and CDR2 SMNVEV (reference sequence). This CDR3 comprises 14 residues. Trimming removed 9 bases at V and 5 bases at J, with 20 bases between. This chain's CDR3 is CASGGASVLHEQYF. As DNA, the CDR3 is TGTGCCAGTGGGGGGGCTAGCGTACTTCACGAGCAGTACTTC.

This clonotype has only a few counts. The rearrangement joins TRBV27 to TRBJ2-7; TRBD1 matches 7 bases. Germline V gene data show CDR1 as MNHEY and CDR2 as SMNVEV (reference sequence). The CDR3 spans 14 residues. Trimming at V came to 4 bases and at J to 5 bases, leaving 8 bases not matched to a gene. The CDR3, as DNA: TGTGCCAGCAGTTACCTTGACAGGGTCCACGAGCAGTACTTC. Its protein product is CASSYLDRVHEQYF.

The table lists this clonotype with a few counts. The chain combines TRBV3-1 with TRBJ2-1; D perhaps matches TRBD2 (5 bases). V was pared by 1 base and J by 8 bases, with 18 bases between. From germline, CDR1 is LGHDT and CDR2 YNNKEL (reference sequence). The CDR3 is 16 residues long. The CDR3 protein is CASSQAKRLRSDEQFF. CDR3 DNA sequence: TGTGCCAGCAGCCAAGCCAAGCGGCTAAGGAGCGATGAGCAGTTCTTC.

The V and J genes are TRBV4-2 and TRBJ2-3; a possible D gene is TRBD2 (9 bases). Trimming shortened V by 3 bases and J by 6 bases, and 22 bases separated the two germline ends. The CDR3 extends over 17 amino acids. The germline CDR1 and CDR2 sequences are LGHNA and YNFKEQ. CDR3: CASSHRGQRGAWDTQYF. For the CDR3, the DNA is TGTGCCAGCAGCCACAGGGGGCAGCGGGGGGCCTGGGATACGCAGTATTTT.

This clonotype was seen only a few times. The CDR3: CASSLPQASGVGEQFF. The CDR3 DNA sequence: TGCGCCAGCAGCTTGCCCCAGGCCAGCGGAGTGGGTGAGCAGTTCTTC. This chain uses TRBV5-1 with TRBJ2-1, with D possibly being TRBD2 (5 bases). The CDR3 spans 16 residues. Trimming cost V 1 base and J 9 bases, with 20 bases left between them. CDR1 and CDR2 (germline): SGHRS, YFSETQ.

This clonotype was observed a few times. CDR3 DNA: TGTGCCAGCAGCTTTCTAGGGGATACGCAGTATTTT. The encoded protein is CASSFLGDTQYF. The V call is TRBV7-2, the J call TRBJ2-3; D unclear. Trimming stripped 3 bases from V and 6 bases from J, with 7 bases between. The length of the CDR3 is 12 residues. CDR1 and CDR2 (germline): SGHTA, FQGNSA.

The chain is built from TRBV7-9 and TRBJ1-5; D is perhaps TRBD1 (5 bases). V lost 2 bases and J lost 6, with 11 bases in between. This CDR3 has 14 residues. Germline V CDR1 and CDR2: SEHNR, FQNEAQ (reference sequence). The CDR3 is CASSLQNQGQPQHF. CDR3 nucleotides: TGTGCCAGCAGCTTACAAAACCAGGGTCAGCCCCAGCATTTT. Full variable domain (rest looked up from reference TRBV7-9 and TRBJ1-5): DTGVSQNPRHKITKRGQNVTFRCDPISEHNRLYWYRQTLGQGPEFLTYFQNEAQLEKSRLLSDRFSAERPKGSFSTLEIQRTEQGDSAMYLCASSLQNQGQPQHFGDGTRLSIL.

V gene TRBV12-3 or TRBV12-4 combines with J gene TRBJ1-3, with D tentatively TRBD1 (6 bases). The CDR3 has 15 residues. V lost 6 bases to trimming and J lost 0 bases, with 12 bases between them. The CDR3 DNA reads TGTGCCAGCAGGGGATCAGGGGTCTCTGGAAACACCATATATTTT. Its translation is CASRGSGVSGNTIYF.

This chain links TRBV9 with TRBJ2-1; a possible D gene is TRBD2 (6 bases). Germline V gene data show CDR1 as SGDLS and CDR2 as YYNGEE. Trimming took 4 bases from V and 3 from J, leaving 14 bases between them. The length of the CDR3 is 15 residues. The CDR3 DNA follows: TGTGCCAGCAGCCCCACCGGACTATACTACAATGAGCAGTTCTTC. It is translated as CASSPTGLYYNEQFF.

This clonotype came up many times. V usage is TRBV20-1 and J usage is TRBJ2-7; D gene uncertain. The CDR3 is 13 amino acids. Looked up from germline, CDR1 is DFQATT and CDR2 is SNEGSKA (reference sequence). V was trimmed by 8 bases and J by 2 bases, leaving 16 bases between them. The CDR3 region has the DNA TGCAGTTTCCTTCCGGTAGCTGCCTACGAGCAGTACTTC. It translates to CSFLPVAAYEQYF.

This clonotype was seen only a few times. The J gene is TRBJ1-1, the V gene TRBV6-2 or TRBV6-3, with D hard to call. This CDR3 comprises 12 residues. Trimming removed 4 bases from V and 4 bases from J, with 7 bases in between. CDR1 MNHEY and CDR2 SVGEGT come from the germline V gene. In nucleotides, the CDR3 is TGTGCCAGCAGTTTTAGGATCACTGAAGCTTTCTTT. This translates into CASSFRITEAFF.

This clonotype has ten or more counts. The chain is built from TRBV9 and TRBJ2-7; 8 bases match TRBD1. The CDR3 consists of 14 residues. Germline-derived CDR1 and CDR2 are SGDLS and YYNGEE. J was trimmed by 2 bases and V by 3 bases; bases with no gene match: 4. The CDR3 spells CASSAGTGTYEQYF. The CDR3 nucleotides are TGTGCCAGCAGCGCCGGGACAGGAACCTACGAGCAGTACTTC.

This clonotype occurred a few times. This chain connects TRBV20-1 to TRBJ2-7, with D possibly matching TRBD1 (6 bases). Germline CDR1 DFQATT, CDR2 SNEGSKA (reference sequence). V was pared by 0 bases and J by 0 bases, with 15 bases between. The CDR3 has 16 residues. CDR3 amino acids: CSARDWRQGSSYEQYF. The CDR3 DNA reads as TGCAGTGCTAGAGATTGGCGGCAGGGGAGCTCCTACGAGCAGTACTTC.

The J gene is TRBJ1-2, the V gene TRBV2; 7 bases align to TRBD1. The germline CDR1 and CDR2 sequences are SNHLY and FYNNEI. The V segment lost 2 bases and the J segment 8 bases; nucleotides outside the gene matches: 14. This CDR3 comprises 16 residues. The CDR3 DNA reads TGTGCCAGCAGTGAACGTAGGACAGGCTCCCCTCAAGGCTACACCTTC. This encodes CASSERRTGSPQGYTF. The whole variable domain, filled in from reference TRBV2 and TRBJ1-2, reads EPEVTQTPSHQVTQMGQEVILRCVPISNHLYFYWYRQILGQKVEFLVSFYNNEISEKSEIFDDQFSVERPDGSNFTLKIRSTKLEDSAMYFCASSERRTGSPQGYTFGSGTRLTVV.

This clonotype was seen just once. V and J are TRBV7-9 and TRBJ1-2; 7 bases fit TRBD1. With 8 bases clipped from V and 7 bases from J, the junction kept 7 bases outside the gene matches. Germline V CDR1 and CDR2: SEHNR, FQNEAQ (reference sequence). The CDR3 is made up of 12 amino acids. For the CDR3, the DNA is TGTGCCAGCGTCTTAGCAGGGGGTGGCTACACCTTC. Amino acids: CASVLAGGGYTF.

This clonotype was detected many times. V and J are TRBV20-1 and TRBJ1-6; D not resolved. Germline CDR1 DFQATT, CDR2 SNEGSKA (reference sequence). The CDR3 is 16 amino acids. Deletions cut 3 bases from V and 9 bases from J, with 21 bases between. Written as DNA, the CDR3 is TGCAGTGCTAGTAACCCCCGAGGAACTTTTATTTCACCCCTCCACTTT. Amino acids: CSASNPRGTFISPLHF.

CDR3 DNA sequence: TGCAGTGCTAGACAGCGGGAGTCTTACGAGCAGTACTTC. Amino acids: CSARQRESYEQYF. V and J are TRBV20-1 and TRBJ2-7; TRBD2 aligns across 8 bases. The junction had 4 bases not matched to a gene; V was cut back by 2 bases and J by 4 bases. Germline V lookup: CDR1 DFQATT, CDR2 SNEGSKA (reference sequence). The CDR3 is made up of 13 amino acids.